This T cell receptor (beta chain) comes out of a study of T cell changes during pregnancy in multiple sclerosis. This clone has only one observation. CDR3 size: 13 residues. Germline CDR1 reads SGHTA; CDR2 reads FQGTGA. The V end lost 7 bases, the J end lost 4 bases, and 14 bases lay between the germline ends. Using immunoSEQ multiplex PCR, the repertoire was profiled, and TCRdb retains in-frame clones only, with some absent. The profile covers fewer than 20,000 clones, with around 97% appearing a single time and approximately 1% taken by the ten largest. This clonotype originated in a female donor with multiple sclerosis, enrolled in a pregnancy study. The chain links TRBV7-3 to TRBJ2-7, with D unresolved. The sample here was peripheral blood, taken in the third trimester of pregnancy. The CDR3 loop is CASTRTPNYEQYF. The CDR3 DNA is TGTGCCAGCACGCGAACCCCAAATTACGAGCAGTACTTC.